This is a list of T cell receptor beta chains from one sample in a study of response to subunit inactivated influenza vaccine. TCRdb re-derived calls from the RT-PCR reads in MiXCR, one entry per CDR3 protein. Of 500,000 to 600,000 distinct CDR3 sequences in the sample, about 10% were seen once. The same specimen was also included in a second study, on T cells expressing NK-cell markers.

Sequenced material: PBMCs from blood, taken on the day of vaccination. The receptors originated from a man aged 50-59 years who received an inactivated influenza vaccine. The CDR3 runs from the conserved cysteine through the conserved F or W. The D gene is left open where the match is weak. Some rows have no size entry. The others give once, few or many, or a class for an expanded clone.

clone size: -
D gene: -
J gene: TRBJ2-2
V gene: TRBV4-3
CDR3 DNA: TGCGCCAGCAGGCTAGCGCCGAACACCGGGGAGCTGTTTTTT
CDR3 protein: CASRLAPNTGELFF

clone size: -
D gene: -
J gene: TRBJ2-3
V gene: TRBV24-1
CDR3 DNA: TGTGCCACCAGTGACCCAACTAGCACAGATACGCAGTATTTT
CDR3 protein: CATSDPTSTDTQYF

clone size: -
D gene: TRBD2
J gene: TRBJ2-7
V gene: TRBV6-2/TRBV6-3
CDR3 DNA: TGTGCCAGCAGTTTTACTAGCGGGGCTCGTCCCCCCTACGAGCAGTACTTC
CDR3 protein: CASSFTSGARPPYEQYF

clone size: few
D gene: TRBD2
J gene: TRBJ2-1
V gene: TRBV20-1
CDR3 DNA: TGCAGTGCTTCCACCGGGACTAGCGGGAGATCCTCCTACAATGAGCAGTTCTTC
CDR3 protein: CSASTGTSGRSSYNEQFF

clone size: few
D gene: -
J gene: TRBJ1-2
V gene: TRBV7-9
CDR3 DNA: TGTGCCAGCAGCTATACCGGGACGGCGGGTGGCTACACCTTC
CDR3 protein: CASSYTGTAGGYTF

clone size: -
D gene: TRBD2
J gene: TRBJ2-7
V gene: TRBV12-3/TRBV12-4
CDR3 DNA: TGTGCCAGCAGCCTACGCGGGCTAGCGGGGTACGAGCAGTACTTC
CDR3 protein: CASSLRGLAGYEQYF

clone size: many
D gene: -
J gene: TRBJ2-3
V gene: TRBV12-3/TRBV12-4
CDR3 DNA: TGTGCCAGCAGCTACCGGGGGTCAGATACGCAGTATTTT
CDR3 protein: CASSYRGSDTQYF

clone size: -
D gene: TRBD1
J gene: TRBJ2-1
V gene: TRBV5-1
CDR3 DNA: TGCGCCAGCAGCTTGGGGGGACAGGGTTTTGATGAGCAGTTCTTC
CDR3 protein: CASSLGGQGFDEQFF

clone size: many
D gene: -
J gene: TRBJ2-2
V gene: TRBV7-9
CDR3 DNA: TGTGCCAGCACAGCAGGATCGAAGACCGGGGAGCTGTTTTTT
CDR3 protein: CASTAGSKTGELFF

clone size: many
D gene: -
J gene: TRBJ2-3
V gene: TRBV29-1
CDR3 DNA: TGCAGCGTTAATCGAGGGGATCTCACAGATACGCAGTATTTT
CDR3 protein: CSVNRGDLTDTQYF

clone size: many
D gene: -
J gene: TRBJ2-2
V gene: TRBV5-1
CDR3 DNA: TGCGCCAGCAGCTTGGTGGCTGGGAACAGCGGGGAGCTGTTTTTT
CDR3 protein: CASSLVAGNSGELFF

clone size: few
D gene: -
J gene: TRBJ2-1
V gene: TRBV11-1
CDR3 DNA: TGTGCCAGCAGCTCGCTGAGGGTGGGGAATTACAATGAGCAGTTCTTC
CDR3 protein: CASSSLRVGNYNEQFF

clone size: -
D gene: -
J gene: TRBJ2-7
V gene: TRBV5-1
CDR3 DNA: TGCGCCAGCCGGACAGAATACGAGCAGTACTTC
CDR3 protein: CASRTEYEQYF

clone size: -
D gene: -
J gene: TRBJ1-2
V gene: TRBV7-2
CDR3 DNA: TGTGCCAGCAGCTTAGAAGGGACGGTGGGTGGCTACACCTTC
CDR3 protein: CASSLEGTVGGYTF

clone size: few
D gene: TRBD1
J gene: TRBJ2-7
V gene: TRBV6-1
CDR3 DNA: TGTGCCAGCAGTACGGGACAGGGTATTCACGAGCAGTACTTC
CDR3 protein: CASSTGQGIHEQYF